This entry lists 4 T cell receptor beta chains sequenced from one sample in a study of blood T cells in healthy people across ages. Together with a sample-barcoded 5' primer, a J-beta primer mix was included in a second PCR lasting about 7 to 11 cycles. TCRdb used MiXCR to reprocess the 5' RACE reads, holding one entry per CDR3 protein. The sample consists of approximately 780,000 distinct CDR3 sequences, roughly 26% of them appearing once. These sequences were also reported in another study, on T cells of mothers and their children.

The specimen was blood. The receptors come from a boy between 10 and 17 years old in good health.

This clonotype was found a few times. The V gene is TRBV29-1, the J gene TRBJ2-1, with a weak D call TRBD2 (5 bases). The V gene's germline CDR1 is SQVTM and CDR2 ANQGSEA. This CDR3 spans 10 amino acids. V lost 1 base and J lost 13, with 8 bases in between. CDR3 sequence reads: CSVEGTFQFF. DNA for the CDR3: TGCAGCGTTGAAGGGACTTTCCAGTTCTTC.

V gene TRBV5-6 combines with J gene TRBJ2-6; 9 positions match TRBD1. Trimming removed 0 bases from V and 0 bases from J; junction bases left unmatched: 10. Looked up from germline, CDR1 is SGHDT and CDR2 is YYEEEE. The CDR3 is 20 amino acids. The DNA for the CDR3 is TGTGCCAGCAGCTTGGATATTACCGGGACAGGGCACTCTGGGGCCAACGTCCTGACTTTC. Translating it yields CASSLDITGTGHSGANVLTF.

This clonotype was seen only a few times. The chain is built from TRBV6-1 and TRBJ2-1; 10 bases align to TRBD1. Matching the DNA end better, TRBJ2-7 makes the J call doubtful. The CDR3 runs to 15 residues. Germline V gives CDR1 MNHNS, CDR2 SASEGT. The CDR3 bases are TGTGCCAGCAGCGGCCGGGACAGGGGTCTATACGAGCAGTACTTC. Translated, it gives CASSGRDRGLYEQYF.

The V call is TRBV5-1, the J call TRBJ2-5, with 9 bases that match TRBD2. The CDR3 loop spans 17 amino acids. J was trimmed by 1 base and V by 4 bases; bases with no gene match: 11. Germline-derived CDR1 and CDR2 are SGHRS and YFSETQ. The CDR3 DNA sequence: TGCGCCAGCAGCCCGAACTTTAGCGGGGGCATCCAAGAGACCCAGTACTTC. Translating it yields CASSPNFSGGIQETQYF.